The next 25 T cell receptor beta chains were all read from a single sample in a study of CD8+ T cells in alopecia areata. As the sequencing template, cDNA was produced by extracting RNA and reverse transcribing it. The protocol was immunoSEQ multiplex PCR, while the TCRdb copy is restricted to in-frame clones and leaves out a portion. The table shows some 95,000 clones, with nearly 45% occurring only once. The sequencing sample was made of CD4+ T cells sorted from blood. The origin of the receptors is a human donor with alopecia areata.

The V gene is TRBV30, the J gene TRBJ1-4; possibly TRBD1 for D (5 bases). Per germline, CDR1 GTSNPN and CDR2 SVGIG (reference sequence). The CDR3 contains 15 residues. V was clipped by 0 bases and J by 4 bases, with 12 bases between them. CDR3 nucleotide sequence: TGTGCCTGGAGTGTACCAAGGGGATATAATGAAAAACTGTTTTTT. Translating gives CAWSVPRGYNEKLFF. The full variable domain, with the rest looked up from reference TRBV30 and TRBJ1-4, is SQTIHQWPATLVQPVGSPLSLECTVEGTSNPNLYWYRQAAGRGLQLLFYSVGIGQISSEVPQNLSASRPQDRQFILSSKKLLLSDSGFYLCAWSVPRGYNEKLFFGSGTQLSVL.

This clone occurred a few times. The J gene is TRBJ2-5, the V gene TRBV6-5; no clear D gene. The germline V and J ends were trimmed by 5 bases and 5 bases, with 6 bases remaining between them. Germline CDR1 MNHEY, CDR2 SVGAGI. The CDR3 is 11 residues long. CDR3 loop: CASSNGETQYF. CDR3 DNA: TGTGCCAGCAGTAATGGTGAGACCCAGTACTTC.

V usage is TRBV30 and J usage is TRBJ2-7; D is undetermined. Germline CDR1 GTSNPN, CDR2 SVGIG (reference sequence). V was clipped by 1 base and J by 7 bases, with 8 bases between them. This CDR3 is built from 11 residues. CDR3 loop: CAWSETAEQYF. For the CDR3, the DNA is TGTGCCTGGAGTGAAACAGCGGAGCAGTACTTC.

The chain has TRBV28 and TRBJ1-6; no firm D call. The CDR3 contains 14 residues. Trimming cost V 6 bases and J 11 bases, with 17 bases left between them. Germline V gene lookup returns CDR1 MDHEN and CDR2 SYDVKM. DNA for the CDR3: TGTGCCAGCAGCGCAGAGATGGCGAGCGCACCCCTCCACTTT. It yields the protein CASSAEMASAPLHF.

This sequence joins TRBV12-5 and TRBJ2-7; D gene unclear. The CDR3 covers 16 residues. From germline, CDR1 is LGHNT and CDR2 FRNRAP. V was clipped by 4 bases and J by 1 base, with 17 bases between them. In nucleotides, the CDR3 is TGTGCTAGTGGTTCCCCGGAGCTAAACATTTCCTACGAGCAGTACTTC. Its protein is CASGSPELNISYEQYF.

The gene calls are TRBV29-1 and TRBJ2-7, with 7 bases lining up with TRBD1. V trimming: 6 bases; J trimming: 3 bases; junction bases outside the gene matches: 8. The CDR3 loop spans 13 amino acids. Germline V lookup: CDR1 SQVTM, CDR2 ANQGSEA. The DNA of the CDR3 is TGCAGCGTCGAGGGGGACAGTGACTACGAGCAGTACTTC. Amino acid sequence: CSVEGDSDYEQYF.

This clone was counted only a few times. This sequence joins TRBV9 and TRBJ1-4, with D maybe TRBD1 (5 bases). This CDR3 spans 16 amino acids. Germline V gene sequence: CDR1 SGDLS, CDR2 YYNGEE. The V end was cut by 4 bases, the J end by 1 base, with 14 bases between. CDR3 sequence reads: CASSPRGRRTNEKLFF. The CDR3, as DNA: TGTGCCAGCAGCCCTCGGGGGAGGAGAACTAATGAAAAACTGTTTTTT.

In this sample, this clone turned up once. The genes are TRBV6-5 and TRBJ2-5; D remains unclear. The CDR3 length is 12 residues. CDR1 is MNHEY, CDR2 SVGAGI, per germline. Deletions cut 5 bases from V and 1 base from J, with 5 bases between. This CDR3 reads CASSRPQETQYF. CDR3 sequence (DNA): TGTGCCAGCAGTAGGCCCCAAGAGACCCAGTACTTC.

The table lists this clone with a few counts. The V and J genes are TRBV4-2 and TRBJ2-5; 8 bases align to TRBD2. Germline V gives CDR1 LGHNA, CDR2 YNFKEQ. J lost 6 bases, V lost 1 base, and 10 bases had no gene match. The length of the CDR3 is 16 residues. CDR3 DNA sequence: TGTGCCAGCAGCCAAGTTTCCAGCGGGGGAACGAAGACCCAGTACTTC. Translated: CASSQVSSGGTKTQYF.

The CDR3 loop reads CASSPQEDQPQHF. In DNA, the CDR3 is TGCGCCAGCAGCCCTCAGGAGGATCAGCCCCAGCATTTT. The chain employs TRBV4-1 and TRBJ1-5, with D unresolved. The CDR3 consists of 13 residues. The germline V gene encodes CDR1 MGHRA and CDR2 YSYEKL. V was cut by 4 bases and J by 5 bases, with 9 bases left in between.

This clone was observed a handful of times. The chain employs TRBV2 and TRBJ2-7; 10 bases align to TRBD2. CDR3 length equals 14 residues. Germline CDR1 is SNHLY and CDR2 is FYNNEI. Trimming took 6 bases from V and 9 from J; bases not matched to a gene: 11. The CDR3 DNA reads TGTGCCAGCAGCACCTCTAGCGGGAGAATACCGCAGTACTTC. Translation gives CASSTSSGRIPQYF.

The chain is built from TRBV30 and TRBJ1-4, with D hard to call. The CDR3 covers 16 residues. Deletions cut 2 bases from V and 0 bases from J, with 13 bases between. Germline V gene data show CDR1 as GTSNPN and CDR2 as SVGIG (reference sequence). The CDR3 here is CAWSSTSTATNEKLFF. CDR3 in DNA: TGTGCCTGGAGTTCGACCAGTACCGCAACTAATGAAAAACTGTTTTTT.

The CDR3 region is CALWLWGTHNEQFF. The CDR3, as DNA: TGTGCCTTATGGCTTTGGGGGACTCACAATGAGCAGTTCTTC. The J gene is TRBJ2-1, the V gene TRBV30; possibly TRBD2 for D (6 bases). The CDR3 is made up of 14 amino acids. V was pared by 7 bases and J by 5 bases, with 18 bases between. Germline lookup yields CDR1 GTSNPN and CDR2 SVGIG (reference sequence).

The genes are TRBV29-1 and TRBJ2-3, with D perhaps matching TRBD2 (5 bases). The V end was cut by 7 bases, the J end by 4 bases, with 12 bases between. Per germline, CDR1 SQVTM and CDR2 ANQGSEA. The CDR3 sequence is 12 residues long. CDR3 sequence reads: CSGTRDADTQYF. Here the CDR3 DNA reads TGCAGCGGGACTCGCGACGCAGATACGCAGTATTTT.

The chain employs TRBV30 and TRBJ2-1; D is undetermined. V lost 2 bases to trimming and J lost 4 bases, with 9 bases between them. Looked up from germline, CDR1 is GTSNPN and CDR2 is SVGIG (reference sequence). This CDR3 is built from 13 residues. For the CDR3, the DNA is TGTGCCTGGAGTATTGGCAGATACAATGAGCAGTTCTTC. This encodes CAWSIGRYNEQFF.

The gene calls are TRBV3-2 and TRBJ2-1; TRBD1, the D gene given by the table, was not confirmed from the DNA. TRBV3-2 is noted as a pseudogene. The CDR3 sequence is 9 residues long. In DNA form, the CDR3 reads TGCTGCCACAGTAATGAGCAGTTCTTC. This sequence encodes CCHSNEQFF.

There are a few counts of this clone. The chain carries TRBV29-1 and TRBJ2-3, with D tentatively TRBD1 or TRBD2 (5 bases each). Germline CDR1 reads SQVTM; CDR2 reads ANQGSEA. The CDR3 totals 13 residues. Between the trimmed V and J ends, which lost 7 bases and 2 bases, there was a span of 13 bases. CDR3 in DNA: TGCAGCGCAGCCACCGGGACCACAGATACGCAGTATTTT. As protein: CSAATGTTDTQYF.

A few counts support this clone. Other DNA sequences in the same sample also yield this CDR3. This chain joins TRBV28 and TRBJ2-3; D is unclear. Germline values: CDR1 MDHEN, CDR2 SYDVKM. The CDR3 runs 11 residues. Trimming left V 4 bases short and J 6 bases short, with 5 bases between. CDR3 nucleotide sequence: TGTGCCAGCAGTTCAAGGGATACGCAGTATTTT. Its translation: CASSSRDTQYF.

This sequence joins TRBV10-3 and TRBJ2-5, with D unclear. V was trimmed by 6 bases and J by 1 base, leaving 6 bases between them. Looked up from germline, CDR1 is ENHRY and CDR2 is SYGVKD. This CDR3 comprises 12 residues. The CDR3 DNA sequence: TGTGCCATCAGCGCCGTCCAAGAGACCCAGTACTTC. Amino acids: CAISAVQETQYF.

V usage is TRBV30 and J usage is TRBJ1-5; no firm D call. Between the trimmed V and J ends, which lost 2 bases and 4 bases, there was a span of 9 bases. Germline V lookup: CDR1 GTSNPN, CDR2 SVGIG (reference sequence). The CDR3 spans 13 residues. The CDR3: CAWSFGENQPQHF. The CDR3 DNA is TGTGCCTGGAGTTTTGGGGAAAATCAGCCCCAGCATTTT.

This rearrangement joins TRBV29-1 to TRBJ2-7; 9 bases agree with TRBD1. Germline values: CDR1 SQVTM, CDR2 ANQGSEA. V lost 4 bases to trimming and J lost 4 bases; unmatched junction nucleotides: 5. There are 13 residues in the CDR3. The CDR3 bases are TGCAGCGTTGTCGGGGACAGGGCTTACGAGCAGTACTTC. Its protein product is CSVVGDRAYEQYF.

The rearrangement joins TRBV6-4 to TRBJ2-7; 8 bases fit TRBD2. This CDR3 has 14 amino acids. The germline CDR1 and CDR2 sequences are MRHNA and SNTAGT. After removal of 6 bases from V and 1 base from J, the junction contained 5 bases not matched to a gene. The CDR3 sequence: CASRILAVSYEQYF. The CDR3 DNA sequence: TGTGCCAGCAGGATACTAGCGGTGTCCTACGAGCAGTACTTC.

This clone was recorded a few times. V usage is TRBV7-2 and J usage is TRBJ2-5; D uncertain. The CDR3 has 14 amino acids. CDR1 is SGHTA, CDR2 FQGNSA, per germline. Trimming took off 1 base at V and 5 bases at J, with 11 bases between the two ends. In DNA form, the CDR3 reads TGTGCCAGCAGCTTAGATCGGTTTGGGGAGACCCAGTACTTC. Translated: CASSLDRFGETQYF.

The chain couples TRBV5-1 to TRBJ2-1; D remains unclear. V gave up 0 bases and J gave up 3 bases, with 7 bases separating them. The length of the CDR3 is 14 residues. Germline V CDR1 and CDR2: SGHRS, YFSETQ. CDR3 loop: CASSLDSNYNEQFF. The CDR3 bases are TGCGCCAGCAGCTTGGACAGCAACTACAATGAGCAGTTCTTC.

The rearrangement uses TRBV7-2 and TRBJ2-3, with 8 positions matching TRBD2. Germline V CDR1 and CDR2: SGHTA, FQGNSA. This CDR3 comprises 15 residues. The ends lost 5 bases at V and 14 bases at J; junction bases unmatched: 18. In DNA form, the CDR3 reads TGTGCCAGCAGCCTCGACGGTCTGGTAGGACTAGCAACGTATTTT. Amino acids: CASSLDGLVGLATYF.